These T cell receptor beta chains were read from a single sample in a study of a mutant IDH1 vaccine in newly diagnosed glioma. The repertoire was sequenced with immunoSEQ multiplex PCR; TCRdb's copy has only in-frame clones and lacks some. Among about 20,000 clones listed, almost 85% were seen once. No cognate antigen is known for these TCRs. This specimen was PBMCs, taken from a glioma patient whose treatment included an IDH1 peptide vaccine. These receptors all come from a man in his thirties or forties with glioma. Both conserved end residues are part of each CDR3. The D gene is left open where the match is weak. Size is stated for part of the rows, as once, few or many counts, or as a class when the clone is expanded.

cdr3_aa	cdr3_nt	d_call	j_call	v_call	clone_size
CASSRISSGELFF	TGTGCCAGCAGCCGAATTTCCTCCGGGGAGCTGTTTTTT	-	TRBJ2-2	TRBV7-6	-
CASSPHFQTPYGYTF	TGTGCCAGCAGTCCCCACTTTCAGACCCCCTATGGCTACACCTTC	-	TRBJ1-2	TRBV27	-
CAISDLDRTPGELFF	TGTGCCATCAGTGATTTGGACAGGACTCCCGGGGAGCTGTTTTTT	TRBD1	TRBJ2-2	TRBV10-3	-
CASSLVQGSTGELFF	TGCGCCAGCAGCTTGGTCCAGGGGAGCACCGGGGAGCTGTTTTTT	-	TRBJ2-2	TRBV5-1	-
CAIRGLAALTYEQYF	TGTGCCATCAGGGGCCTAGCGGCACTAACCTACGAGCAGTACTTC	TRBD2	TRBJ2-7	TRBV10-3	-
CASSLMGGSADTQYF	TGCGCCAGCAGCTTAATGGGCGGGAGCGCAGATACGCAGTATTTT	TRBD2	TRBJ2-3	TRBV5-1	-
CASSEAASWYEQYF	TGTGCCAGCAGTGAAGCGGCGAGTTGGTACGAGCAGTACTTC	-	TRBJ2-7	TRBV2	-
CASSLGAAYEQYF	TGCGCCAGCAGCTTGGGGGCAGCCTACGAGCAGTACTTC	-	TRBJ2-7	TRBV5-1	-
CTSSQDTVGSIYEQYF	TGCACCAGCAGCCAAGATACGGTAGGCAGTATCTACGAGCAGTACTTC	-	TRBJ2-7	TRBV1	-
CASSISSTDTQYF	TGCGCCAGCAGCATCTCTAGCACAGATACGCAGTATTTT	-	TRBJ2-3	TRBV5-1	once
CASSQLNSGSLGEQYF	TGTGCCAGCAGCCAGTTGAATAGCGGATCTCTGGGGGAGCAGTACTTC	-	TRBJ2-7	TRBV4-2	-
CASKVRGTYGYTF	TGCGCCAGCAAAGTCAGAGGGACCTATGGCTACACCTTC	-	TRBJ1-2	TRBV10-2	once
CASSEGTSGANVLTF	TGTGCCAGCAGTGAGGGAACCTCTGGGGCCAACGTCCTGACTTTC	-	TRBJ2-6	TRBV25-1	-
CASSWDSLYEAFF	TGTGCCAGCTCGTGGGACAGCCTCTATGAAGCTTTCTTT	TRBD1	TRBJ1-1	TRBV19	few
CASSAGQGVGAYGYTF	TGTGCCAGCAGCGCCGGACAGGGGGTAGGGGCATATGGCTACACCTTC	TRBD1	TRBJ1-2	TRBV2	-
CASSPRTSGFTDTQYF	TGCGCCAGCAGCCCCCGGACTAGCGGTTTCACAGATACGCAGTATTTT	TRBD2	TRBJ2-3	TRBV5-1	few
CATSRLAGEETQYF	TGTGCCACCAGCAGATTAGCGGGAGAAGAGACCCAGTACTTC	TRBD2	TRBJ2-5	TRBV15	-
CASSELGSNQPQHF	TGTGCCAGCAGTGAATTAGGAAGCAATCAGCCCCAGCATTTT	-	TRBJ1-5	TRBV25-1	-
CASSPILDPSYEQYF	TGCGCCAGCAGCCCTATACTCGACCCGTCCTACGAGCAGTACTTC	-	TRBJ2-7	TRBV5-1	-
CASSDGGWQFTDTQYF	TGTGCCAGCAGCGACGGGGGGTGGCAGTTCACAGATACGCAGTATTTT	TRBD2	TRBJ2-3	TRBV14	-
CASSLIWVRAEAFF	TGTGCCAGCAGCTTAATATGGGTGAGGGCTGAAGCTTTCTTT	-	TRBJ1-1	TRBV7-2	-
CASIGQHTEAFF	TGTGCCAGCATCGGCCAACACACTGAAGCTTTCTTT	-	TRBJ1-1	TRBV2	few
CASSLGARYTF	TGTGCCAGCAGCTTGGGAGCCCGCTACACCTTC	-	TRBJ1-2	TRBV5-6	-
CASGNTEAFF	TGTGCCAGCGGGAACACTGAAGCTTTCTTT	-	TRBJ1-1	TRBV6-5	few
CASSLGLNYGYTF	TGTGCCAGCAGCCTCGGGCTAAACTATGGCTACACCTTC	-	TRBJ1-2	TRBV6-5	-
CASLDRGATEAFF	TGTGCCAGCTTGGACAGGGGGGCCACTGAAGCTTTCTTT	TRBD1	TRBJ1-1	TRBV2	-
CASSEGRGNTIYF	TGTGCCAGCAGCGAGGGGAGGGGAAACACCATATATTTT	-	TRBJ1-3	TRBV2	-